This T cell receptor (beta chain) was identified in a study of cytomegalovirus exposure and HLA in healthy donors. With 60 Vbeta and 13 Jbeta primers, the PCR was carried out. The repertoire was sequenced with immunoSEQ multiplex PCR; TCRdb's copy has only in-frame clones and lacks some. In the table there are tens of thousands of clones, about 80% of which are singletons. The CDR3 covers 14 residues. Germline V lookup: CDR1 SGHRS, CDR2 YFSETQ. Sequenced input: PBMCs. This TCR derives from a male donor in good health and CMV-seronegative. The chain uses TRBV5-1 and TRBJ2-5; tentative D call: TRBD1 (5 bases). The DNA end favors TRBJ2-7, so the J call may be wrong. In nucleotides, the CDR3 is TGCGCCAGCAGCCCTCCCAGGGATTCCTACGAGCAGTACTTC. It encodes CASSPPRDSYEQYF.